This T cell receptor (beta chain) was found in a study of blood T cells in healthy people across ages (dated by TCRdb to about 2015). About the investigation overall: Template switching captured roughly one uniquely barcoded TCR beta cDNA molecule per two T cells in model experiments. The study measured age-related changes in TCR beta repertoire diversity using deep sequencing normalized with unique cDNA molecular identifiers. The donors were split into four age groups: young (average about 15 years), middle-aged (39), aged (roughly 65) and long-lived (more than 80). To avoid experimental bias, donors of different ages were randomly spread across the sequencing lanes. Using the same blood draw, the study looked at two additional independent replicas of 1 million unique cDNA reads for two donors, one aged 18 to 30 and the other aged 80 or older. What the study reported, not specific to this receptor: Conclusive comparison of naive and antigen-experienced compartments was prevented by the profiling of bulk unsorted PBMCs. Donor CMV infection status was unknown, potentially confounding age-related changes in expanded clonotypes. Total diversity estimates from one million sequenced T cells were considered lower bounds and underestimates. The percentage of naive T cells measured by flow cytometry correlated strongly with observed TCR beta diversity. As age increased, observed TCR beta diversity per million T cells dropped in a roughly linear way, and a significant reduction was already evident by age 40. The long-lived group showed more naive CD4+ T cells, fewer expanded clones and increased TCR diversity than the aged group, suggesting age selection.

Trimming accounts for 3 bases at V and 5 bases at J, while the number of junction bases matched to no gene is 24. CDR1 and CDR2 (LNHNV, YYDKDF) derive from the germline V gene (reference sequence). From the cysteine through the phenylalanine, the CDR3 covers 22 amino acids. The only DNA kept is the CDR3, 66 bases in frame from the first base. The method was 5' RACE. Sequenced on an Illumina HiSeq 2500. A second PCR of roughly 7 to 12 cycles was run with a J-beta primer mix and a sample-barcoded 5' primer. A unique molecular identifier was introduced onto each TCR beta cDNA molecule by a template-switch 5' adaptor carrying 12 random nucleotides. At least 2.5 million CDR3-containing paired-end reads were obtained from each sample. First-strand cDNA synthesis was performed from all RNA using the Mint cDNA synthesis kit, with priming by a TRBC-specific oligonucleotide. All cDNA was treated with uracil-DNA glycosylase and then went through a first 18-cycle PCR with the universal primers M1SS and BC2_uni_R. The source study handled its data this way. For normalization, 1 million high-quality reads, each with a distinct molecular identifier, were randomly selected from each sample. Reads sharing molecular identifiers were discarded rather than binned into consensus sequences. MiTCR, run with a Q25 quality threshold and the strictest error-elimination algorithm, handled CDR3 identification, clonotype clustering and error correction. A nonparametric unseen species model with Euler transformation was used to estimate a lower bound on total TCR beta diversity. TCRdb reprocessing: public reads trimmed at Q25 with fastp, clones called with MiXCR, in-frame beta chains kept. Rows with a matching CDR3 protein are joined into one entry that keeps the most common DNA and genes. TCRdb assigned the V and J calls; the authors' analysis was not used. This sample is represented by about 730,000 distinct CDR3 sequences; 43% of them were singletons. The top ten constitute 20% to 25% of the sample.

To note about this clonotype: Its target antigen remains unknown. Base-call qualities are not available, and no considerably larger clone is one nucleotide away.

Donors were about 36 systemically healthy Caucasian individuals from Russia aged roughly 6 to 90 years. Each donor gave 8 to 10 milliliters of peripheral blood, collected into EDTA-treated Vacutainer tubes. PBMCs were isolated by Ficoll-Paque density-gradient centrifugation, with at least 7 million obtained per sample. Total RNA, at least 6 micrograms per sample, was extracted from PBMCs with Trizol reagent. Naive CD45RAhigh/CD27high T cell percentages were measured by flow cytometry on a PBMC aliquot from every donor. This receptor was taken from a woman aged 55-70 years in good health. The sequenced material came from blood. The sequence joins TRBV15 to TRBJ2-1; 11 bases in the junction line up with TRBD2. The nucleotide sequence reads TGTGCCACCAGCAGCCTCGGGACTAGCGGACCGCAAGACCCTCGTTTCAACAATGAGCAGTTCTTC. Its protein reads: CATSSLGTSGPQDPRFNNEQFF.